This T cell receptor beta chain derives from a study of regulatory T cells in long-lasting Graves disease. Time point described: newly diagnosed GD, antithyroid drugs for less than 3 months. Extracted PBMC RNA gave rise to the TCR library. This clonotype was counted ten times or more. Libraries of TCR beta came from iRepertoire HTBI primers plus Arm-PCR of CDR3 regions. TCRdb re-analysed the multiplex PCR reads in MiXCR, keeping a single row per CDR3 protein. The repertoire includes approximately 440,000 distinct CDR3 sequences, roughly 16% of them detected once, and 12% sits in the top ten. These records were also assigned to another study, of T cells in Graves' hyperthyroidism and ophthalmopathy.

The source of this sequence is a man aged 40-49 years with Graves disease. The sequencing here drew on peripheral blood mononuclear cells (PBMCs), taken at new diagnosis, from a patient treated with antithyroid drugs.

CDR3 sequence (DNA): TGTGCCAGCAGTTACTCTGCGGGATCCTCCTACAATGAGCAGTTCTTC. Translating it yields CASSYSAGSSYNEQFF. The chain uses TRBV6-9 and TRBJ2-1; TRBD2 might be the D (6 bases). Germline CDR1 reads MNHGY; CDR2 reads SVAAGI. Deletions cut 3 bases from V and 0 bases from J, with 12 bases between. The CDR3 spans 16 residues.